The T cell receptor beta chain described here comes from a study of CD8+ T cells in alopecia areata. General observations from the study: More clonal than normal scalp was lesional scalp, particularly alopecia totalis/universalis. Scalp specimens additionally yield sequences from normal skin's resident alphabeta T cells. Researchers reported that TCR sharing among patients proved less clear than in mice, possibly HLA-linked.

Cell sorting was applied to PBMCs, and CD4+ and CD8+ T cells were collected. Germline loops: CDR1 SGHRS, CDR2 YFSETQ. This CDR3 has 15 amino acids. The J segment lost 2 bases and the V segment lost 0 bases, leaving 4 bases of the junction unmatched. Extraction of RNA preceded its reverse transcription into cDNA, which served as the sequencing template. Here immunoSEQ multiplex PCR was the method, and the copy in TCRdb shows in-frame clones only, minus some. The repertoire holds some 110,000 clones, with 55% to 65% as singletons. For this clone: What it binds is not known.

The rearrangement uses TRBV5-1 and TRBJ1-2; 7 nucleotides agree with TRBD1. The specimen was CD4+ T cells sorted from blood. This sequence originates from a human donor in good health. The CDR3, as DNA: TGCGCCAGCAGCTTGGATAACAGGGGAAACTATGGCTACACCTTC. Encoded protein: CASSLDNRGNYGYTF.